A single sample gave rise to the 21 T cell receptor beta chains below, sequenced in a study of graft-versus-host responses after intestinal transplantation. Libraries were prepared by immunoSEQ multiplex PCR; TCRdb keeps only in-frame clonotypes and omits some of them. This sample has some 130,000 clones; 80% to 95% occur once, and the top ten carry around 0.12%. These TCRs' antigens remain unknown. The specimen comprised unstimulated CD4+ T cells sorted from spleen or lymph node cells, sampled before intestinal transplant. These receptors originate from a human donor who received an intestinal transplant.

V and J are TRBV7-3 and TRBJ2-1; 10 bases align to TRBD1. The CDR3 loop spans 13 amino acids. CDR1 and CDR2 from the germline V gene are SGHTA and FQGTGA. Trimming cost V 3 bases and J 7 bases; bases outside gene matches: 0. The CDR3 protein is CASSLGQGNEQFF. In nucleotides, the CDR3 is TGTGCCAGCAGCTTGGGACAGGGGAATGAGCAGTTCTTC.

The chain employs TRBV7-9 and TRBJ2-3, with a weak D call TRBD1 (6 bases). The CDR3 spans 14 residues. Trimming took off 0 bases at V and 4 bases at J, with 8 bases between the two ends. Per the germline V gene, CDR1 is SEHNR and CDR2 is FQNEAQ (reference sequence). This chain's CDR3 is CASSLAQGSDTQYF. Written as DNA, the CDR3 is TGTGCCAGCAGCTTAGCACAGGGATCAGATACGCAGTATTTT.

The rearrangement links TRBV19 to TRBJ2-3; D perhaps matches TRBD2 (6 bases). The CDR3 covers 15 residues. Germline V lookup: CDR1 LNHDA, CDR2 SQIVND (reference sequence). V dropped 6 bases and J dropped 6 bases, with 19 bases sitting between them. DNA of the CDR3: TGTGCCAGTAGCCGCAGGTCGGGAGCGACGGATACGCAGTATTTT. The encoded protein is CASSRRSGATDTQYF.

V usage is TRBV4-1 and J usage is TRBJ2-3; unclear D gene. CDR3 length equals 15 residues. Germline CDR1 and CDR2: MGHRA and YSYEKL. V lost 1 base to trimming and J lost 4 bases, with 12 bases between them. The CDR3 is CASSQAWVAADTQYF. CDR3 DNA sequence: TGCGCCAGCAGCCAAGCGTGGGTGGCCGCAGATACGCAGTATTTT.

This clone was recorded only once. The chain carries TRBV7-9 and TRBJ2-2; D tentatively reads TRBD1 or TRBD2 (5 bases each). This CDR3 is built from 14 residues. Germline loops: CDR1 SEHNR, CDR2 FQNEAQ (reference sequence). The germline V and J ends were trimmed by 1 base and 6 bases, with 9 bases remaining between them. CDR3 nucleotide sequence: TGTGCCAGCAGCTTAGACGGGGCCCCCGGGGAGCTGTTTTTT. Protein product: CASSLDGAPGELFF.

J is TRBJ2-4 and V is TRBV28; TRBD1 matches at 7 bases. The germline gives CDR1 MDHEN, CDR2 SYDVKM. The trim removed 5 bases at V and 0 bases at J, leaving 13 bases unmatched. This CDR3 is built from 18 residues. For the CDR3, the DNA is TGTGCCAGCAGTAAGGGACAGTCCCTTCCTCTAGCCAAAAACATTCAGTACTTC. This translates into CASSKGQSLPLAKNIQYF.

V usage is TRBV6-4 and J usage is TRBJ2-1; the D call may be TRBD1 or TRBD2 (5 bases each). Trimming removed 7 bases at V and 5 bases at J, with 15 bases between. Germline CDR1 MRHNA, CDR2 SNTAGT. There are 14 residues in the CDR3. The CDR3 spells CASKGTELHNEQFF. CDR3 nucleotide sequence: TGTGCCAGCAAGGGGACGGAACTTCACAATGAGCAGTTCTTC.

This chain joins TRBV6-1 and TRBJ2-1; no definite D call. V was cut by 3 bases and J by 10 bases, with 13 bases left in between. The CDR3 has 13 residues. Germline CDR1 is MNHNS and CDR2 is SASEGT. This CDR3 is CASSDPPHLEQFF. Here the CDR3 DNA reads TGTGCCAGCAGTGACCCCCCCCACCTCGAGCAGTTCTTC.

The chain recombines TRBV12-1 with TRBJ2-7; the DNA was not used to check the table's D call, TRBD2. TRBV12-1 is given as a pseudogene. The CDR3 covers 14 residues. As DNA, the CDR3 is TGTGCCAGAACCCTGAGGGAGTGGTCCTACGAGCAGTACTTC. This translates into CARTLREWSYEQYF.

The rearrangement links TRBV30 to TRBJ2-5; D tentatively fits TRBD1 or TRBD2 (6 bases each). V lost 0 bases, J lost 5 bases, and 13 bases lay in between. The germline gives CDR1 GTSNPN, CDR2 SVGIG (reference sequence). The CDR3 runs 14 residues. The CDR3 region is CAWSVHRGGETQYF. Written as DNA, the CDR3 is TGTGCCTGGAGTGTACATAGAGGGGGGGAGACCCAGTACTTC.

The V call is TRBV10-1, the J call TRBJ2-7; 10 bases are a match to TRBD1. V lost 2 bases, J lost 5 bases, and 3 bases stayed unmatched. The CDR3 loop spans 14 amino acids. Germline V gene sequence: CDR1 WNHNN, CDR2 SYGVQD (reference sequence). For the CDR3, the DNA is TGCGCCAGCAGTGAGCCGGGACAGGGGAACGAGCAGTACTTC. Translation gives CASSEPGQGNEQYF.

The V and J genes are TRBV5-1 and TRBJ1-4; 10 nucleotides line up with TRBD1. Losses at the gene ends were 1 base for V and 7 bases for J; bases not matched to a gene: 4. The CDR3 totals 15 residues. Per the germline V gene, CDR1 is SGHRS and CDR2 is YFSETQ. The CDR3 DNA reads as TGCGCCAGCAGCTTGCAGGACAGGGGGGGTGAAAAACTGTTTTTT. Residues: CASSLQDRGGEKLFF.

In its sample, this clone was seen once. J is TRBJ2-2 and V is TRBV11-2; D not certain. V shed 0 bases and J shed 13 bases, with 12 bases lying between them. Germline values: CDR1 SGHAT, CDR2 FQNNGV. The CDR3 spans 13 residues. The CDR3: CASSLDPRGGLFF. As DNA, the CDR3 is TGTGCCAGCAGCTTAGATCCACGAGGCGGGCTGTTTTTT.

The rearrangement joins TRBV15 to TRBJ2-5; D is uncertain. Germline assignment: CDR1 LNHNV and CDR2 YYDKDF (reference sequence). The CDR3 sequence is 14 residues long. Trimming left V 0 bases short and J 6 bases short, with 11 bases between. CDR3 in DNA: TGTGCCACCAGCAGAGAGGCCAGTTCACAGACCCAGTACTTC. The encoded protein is CATSREASSQTQYF.

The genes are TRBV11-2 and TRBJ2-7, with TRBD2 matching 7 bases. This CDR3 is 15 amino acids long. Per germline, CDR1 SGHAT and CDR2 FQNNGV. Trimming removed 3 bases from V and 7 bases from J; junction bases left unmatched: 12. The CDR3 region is CASSFNPAGYEEQYF. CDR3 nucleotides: TGTGCCAGCAGCTTTAATCCAGCGGGATATGAAGAGCAGTACTTC.

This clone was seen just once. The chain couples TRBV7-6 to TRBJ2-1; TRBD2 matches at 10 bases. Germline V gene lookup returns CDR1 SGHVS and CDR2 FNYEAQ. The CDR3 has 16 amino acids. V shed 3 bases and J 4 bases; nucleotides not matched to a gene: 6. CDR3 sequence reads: CASSLKTSGEYNEQFF. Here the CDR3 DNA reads TGTGCCAGCAGCTTGAAAACTAGCGGGGAATACAATGAGCAGTTCTTC.

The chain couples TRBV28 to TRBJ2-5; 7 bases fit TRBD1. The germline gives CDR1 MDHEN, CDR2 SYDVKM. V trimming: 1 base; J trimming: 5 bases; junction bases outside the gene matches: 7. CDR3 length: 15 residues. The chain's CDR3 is CASSLFPGQAETQYF. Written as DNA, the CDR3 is TGTGCCAGCAGTTTATTTCCAGGACAGGCCGAGACCCAGTACTTC.

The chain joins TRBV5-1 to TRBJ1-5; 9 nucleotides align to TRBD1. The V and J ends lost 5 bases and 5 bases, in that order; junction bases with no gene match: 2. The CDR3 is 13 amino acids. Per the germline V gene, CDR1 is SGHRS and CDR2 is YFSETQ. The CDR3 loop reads CASSRDRDQPQHF. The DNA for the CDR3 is TGCGCCAGCAGTCGGGACAGGGATCAGCCCCAGCATTTT.

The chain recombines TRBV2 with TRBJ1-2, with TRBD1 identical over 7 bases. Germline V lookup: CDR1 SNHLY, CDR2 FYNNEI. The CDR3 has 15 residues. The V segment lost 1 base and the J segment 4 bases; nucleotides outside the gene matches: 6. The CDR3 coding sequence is TGTGCCAGCAGTGAAGGGACAGGCCCGTTCTATGGCTACACCTTC. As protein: CASSEGTGPFYGYTF. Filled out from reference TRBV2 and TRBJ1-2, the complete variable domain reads EPEVTQTPSHQVTQMGQEVILRCVPISNHLYFYWYRQILGQKVEFLVSFYNNEISEKSEIFDDQFSVERPDGSNFTLKIRSTKLEDSAMYFCASSEGTGPFYGYTFGSGTRLTVV.

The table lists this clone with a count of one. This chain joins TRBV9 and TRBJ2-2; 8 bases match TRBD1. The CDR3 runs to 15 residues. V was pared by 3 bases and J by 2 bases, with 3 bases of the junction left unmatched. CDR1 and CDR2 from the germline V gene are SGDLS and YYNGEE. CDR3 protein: CASSGTGTNTGELFF. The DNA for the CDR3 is TGTGCCAGCAGCGGGACAGGGACTAACACCGGGGAGCTGTTTTTT.

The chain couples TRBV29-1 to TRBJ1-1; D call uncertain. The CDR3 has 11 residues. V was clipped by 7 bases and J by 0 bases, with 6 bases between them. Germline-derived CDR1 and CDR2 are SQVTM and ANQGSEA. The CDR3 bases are TGCAGCGCTCGTATGAACACTGAAGCTTTCTTT. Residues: CSARMNTEAFF.